The next 29 T cell receptor beta chains were all read from a single sample in a study of pediatric ulcerative colitis. The assay was immunoSEQ multiplex PCR, and TCRdb's table has in-frame clones only and misses some. The table has tens of thousands of clones, over 65% seen once; the top ten hold roughly 5.2%. Sequencing was performed on blood. The receptors derive from a boy between 10 and 17 years old with moderate ulcerative colitis.

Comments on this clone: No DNA is shown, since the ends of the CDR3 on it are uncertain; the CDR3 is the one TCRdb lists. The chain couples TRBV5-1 to TRBJ2-7; the table's D call TRBD2 went unverified against the DNA. Inclusive of both ends, the CDR3 amounts to 13 amino acids. Germline CDR1 SGHRS, CDR2 YFSETQ. The CDR3: CASSFGEGYEQYF.

Here the CDR3 DNA reads TGTGCCAGCAGCGACCGGGACAGCTCCTACAATGAGCAGTTCTTC. It yields the protein CASSDRDSSYNEQFF. The chain joins TRBV9 to TRBJ2-1, with 7 bases matching TRBD1. The CDR3 is made up of 15 amino acids. V was pared by 3 bases and J by 0 bases, with 3 bases of the junction left unmatched. CDR1 is SGDLS and CDR2 is YYNGEE in the germline V gene.

The V and J genes are TRBV19 and TRBJ2-3; the match to TRBD1 covers 7 bases. Germline CDR1 and CDR2: LNHDA and SQIVND (reference sequence). The V gene end was trimmed by 5 bases and the J gene end by 4 bases; junction bases not matched to a gene: 9. The CDR3 loop spans 15 amino acids. The CDR3 nucleotides read TGTGCCAGTAGTCCCTGGACAGGATCCGCAGATACGCAGTATTTT. Translating gives CASSPWTGSADTQYF.

This rearrangement joins TRBV11-2 to TRBJ2-3; D may be TRBD1 (6 bases). This CDR3 comprises 15 residues. The V end lost 4 bases, the J end lost 4 bases, and 15 bases lay between the germline ends. The germline V gene has CDR1 SGHAT and CDR2 FQNNGV. CDR3 sequence reads: CASSSQVQGSDTQYF. In DNA, the CDR3 is TGTGCCAGCAGCTCCCAGGTGCAGGGGTCAGATACGCAGTATTTT.

The chain's CDR3 is CASTGVTEAFF. The CDR3 DNA sequence: TGTGCCAGCACAGGTGTCACTGAAGCTTTCTTT. V and J are TRBV2 and TRBJ1-1; D unclear. Trimming removed 7 bases from V and 4 bases from J, with 7 bases in between. CDR1 is SNHLY, CDR2 FYNNEI, per germline. CDR3 length: 11 amino acids.

About this clone itself: One end of the junction varies from germline; a read error may be responsible. The CDR3: CVSEAGYSGNTIYF. In DNA, the CDR3 is TGTGTCAGCGAGGCGGGGTACTCTGGAAACACCATATATTTT. The V call is TRBV6-1, the J call TRBJ1-3; D is unclear. CDR1 is MNHNS, CDR2 SASEGT, per germline. CDR3 length: 14 residues.

The V gene is TRBV18, the J gene TRBJ1-2, with D hard to call. This CDR3 is 18 amino acids long. Germline values: CDR1 KGHSH, CDR2 LQKENI. V lost 1 base and J 0 bases, leaving 18 bases between the germline ends. This CDR3 is CASSPLNGAETTNYGYTF. In DNA form, the CDR3 reads TGTGCCAGCTCACCACTGAACGGTGCAGAGACAACTAACTATGGCTACACCTTC.

The rearrangement uses TRBV4-2 and TRBJ1-2, with D unclear. The CDR3 totals 14 residues. Looked up from germline, CDR1 is LGHNA and CDR2 is YNFKEQ. Trimming took off 1 base at V and 7 bases at J, with 13 bases between the two ends. CDR3 DNA sequence: TGTGCCAGCAGCCAAGCGGAAGGGCTCCCTGGCTACACCTTC. It encodes CASSQAEGLPGYTF.

J is TRBJ2-2 and V is TRBV19; TRBD2 is a possible D gene (6 bases). V gave up 3 bases and J gave up 6 bases, with 17 bases separating them. CDR1 LNHDA and CDR2 SQIVND come from the germline V gene (reference sequence). The CDR3 length is 16 residues. CDR3 residues: CASSIPHAGSPGELFF. CDR3 bases: TGTGCCAGTAGTATCCCTCATGCCGGGAGCCCCGGGGAGCTGTTTTTT.

The chain carries TRBV4-2 and TRBJ1-3; tentative D call: TRBD1 (5 bases). With 1 base removed from V and 3 bases from J, the gap between germline ends came to 7 bases. This CDR3 region has 14 residues. The germline gives CDR1 LGHNA, CDR2 YNFKEQ. In DNA form, the CDR3 reads TGTGCCAGCAGCCAAGTGGGGGTTGGAAACACCATATATTTT. It yields the protein CASSQVGVGNTIYF.

The gene calls are TRBV5-1 and TRBJ1-2, with 8 bases identical to TRBD1. The CDR3 is made up of 16 amino acids. The germline V gene encodes CDR1 SGHRS and CDR2 YFSETQ. The V and J ends lost 0 bases and 6 bases, in that order; junction bases with no gene match: 10. The CDR3 nucleotides read TGCGCCAGCAGCTTGGCCCCGGGACAGGTGAATGATGGCTACACCTTC. Amino acids: CASSLAPGQVNDGYTF.

V gene TRBV14 combines with J gene TRBJ2-1; no definite D call. Deletions cut 4 bases from V and 0 bases from J, with 10 bases between. This CDR3 is 15 amino acids long. The germline CDR1 and CDR2 sequences are SGHDN and FVKESK. The chain's CDR3 is CASSRVVSSYNEQFF. The CDR3 DNA is TGTGCCAGCAGCCGGGTAGTTAGCTCCTACAATGAGCAGTTCTTC.

The chain combines TRBV4-1 with TRBJ2-2, with D uncertain. This CDR3 contains 13 residues. The germline V gene encodes CDR1 MGHRA and CDR2 YSYEKL. V was clipped by 3 bases and J by 4 bases, with 6 bases between them. For the CDR3, the DNA is TGCGCCAGCAGCCAGCGGACCACCGGGGAGCTGTTTTTT. Protein sequence: CASSQRTTGELFF.

The chain has TRBV30 and TRBJ1-6; 7 nucleotides match TRBD1. The CDR3 totals 13 residues. V lost 5 bases to trimming and J lost 7 bases; unmatched junction nucleotides: 5. Germline values: CDR1 GTSNPN, CDR2 SVGIG (reference sequence). The CDR3: CAWGDRANSPLHF. The CDR3 DNA sequence: TGTGCCTGGGGAGACAGGGCGAATTCACCCCTCCACTTT.

This chain joins TRBV6-5 and TRBJ2-7; D may correspond to TRBD1 or TRBD2 (5 bases each). Trimming cost V 4 bases and J 0 bases, with 10 bases left between them. Germline V gene lookup returns CDR1 MNHEY and CDR2 SVGAGI. The CDR3 has 14 amino acids. This CDR3 reads CASSWGTGSYEQYF. The DNA for the CDR3 is TGTGCCAGCAGTTGGGGGACGGGCTCCTACGAGCAGTACTTC.

This chain connects TRBV29-1 to TRBJ1-4; 8 bases match TRBD1. The length of the CDR3 is 16 residues. Germline CDR1 is SQVTM and CDR2 is ANQGSEA. The V gene end was trimmed by 2 bases and the J gene end by 7 bases; junction bases not matched to a gene: 12. The CDR3 spells CSVEPSITGGVEKLFF. The CDR3 DNA sequence: TGCAGCGTTGAACCGTCAATAACAGGGGGGGTTGAAAAACTGTTTTTT. Based on the CDR3 plus reference TRBV29-1 and TRBJ1-4, the full variable domain is SAVISQKPSRDICQRGTSLTIQCQVDSQVTMMFWYRQQPGQSLTLIATANQGSEATYESGFVIDKFPISRPNLTFSTLTVSNMSPEDSSIYLCSVEPSITGGVEKLFFGSGTQLSVL.

This clone was counted between two and nine times. The chain recombines TRBV18 with TRBJ1-3; the D is unclear. The CDR3 runs to 14 residues. Germline loops: CDR1 KGHSH, CDR2 LQKENI. V was clipped by 4 bases and J by 0 bases, with 7 bases between them. CDR3 in amino acids: CASSREFSGNTIYF. For the CDR3, the DNA is TGTGCCAGCTCACGGGAGTTCTCTGGAAACACCATATATTTT.

This clone occurred once. The chain uses TRBV5-4 and TRBJ2-3; D call uncertain. Germline CDR1 is SGHNT and CDR2 is YYREEE (reference sequence). Trimming removed 4 bases from V and 4 bases from J, with 7 bases in between. The CDR3 loop spans 12 amino acids. The CDR3 DNA sequence: TGTGCCAGCAGCCGTCGGCCAGATACGCAGTATTTT. Protein product: CASSRRPDTQYF.

This chain connects TRBV7-3 to TRBJ2-1; the D gene could be TRBD1 or TRBD2 (5 bases each). This CDR3 comprises 16 residues. Germline lookup yields CDR1 SGHTA and CDR2 FQGTGA. With 5 bases removed from V and 6 bases from J, the gap between germline ends came to 20 bases. CDR3: CASSHRGQKVANEQFF. In DNA form, the CDR3 reads TGTGCCAGCAGCCACCGGGGCCAAAAGGTGGCCAATGAGCAGTTCTTC.

The chain links TRBV5-6 to TRBJ1-3; TRBD1 is a possible D gene (5 bases). The CDR3 spans 14 residues. Germline-derived CDR1 and CDR2 are SGHDT and YYEEEE. V lost 4 bases, J lost 7 bases, and 15 bases lay in between. The CDR3 DNA follows: TGTGCCAGCAGCCTGGGGCGGCAGAGGAACACCATATATTTT. This codes for CASSLGRQRNTIYF. The full variable domain, with the rest looked up from reference TRBV5-6 and TRBJ1-3, is DAGVTQSPTHLIKTRGQQVTLRCSPKSGHDTVSWYQQALGQGPQFIFQYYEEEERQRGNFPDRFSGHQFPNYSSELNVNALLLGDSALYLCASSLGRQRNTIYFGEGSWLTVV.

The rearrangement uses TRBV2 and TRBJ2-7; no clear D gene. The V end lost 2 bases, the J end lost 5 bases, and 7 bases lay between the germline ends. CDR3 length: 12 residues. From germline, CDR1 is SNHLY and CDR2 FYNNEI. CDR3 protein: CASSEIRDEQYF. Here the CDR3 DNA reads TGTGCCAGCAGTGAAATTAGGGACGAGCAGTACTTC.

This chain connects TRBV25-1 to TRBJ1-4; no clear D. The CDR3 runs to 16 residues. Germline lookup yields CDR1 MGHDK and CDR2 SYGVNS. V was shortened by 4 bases and J by 5 bases, with 17 bases between the two germline ends. CDR3 coding DNA: TGTGCCAGCAGTGTAGGGAAGGGTGGGAACAATGAAAAACTGTTTTTT. Encoded protein: CASSVGKGGNNEKLFF.

V usage is TRBV6-4 and J usage is TRBJ2-2; D may be TRBD2 (5 bases). CDR3 length: 15 residues. CDR1 MRHNA and CDR2 SNTAGT come from the germline V gene. V was pared by 9 bases and J by 5 bases, with 19 bases between. CDR3 protein: CARVPTLAGTGELFF. Here the CDR3 DNA reads TGTGCCAGAGTCCCCACCCTTGCGGGTACCGGGGAGCTGTTTTTT.

V gene TRBV5-1 combines with J gene TRBJ1-1, with unresolved D. The V and J ends lost 0 bases and 2 bases respectively, with 8 bases between them. This CDR3 region has 14 residues. Germline lookup yields CDR1 SGHRS and CDR2 YFSETQ. CDR3 coding DNA: TGCGCCAGCAGCTTGGTGAACAGCAACACTGAAGCTTTCTTT. It is translated as CASSLVNSNTEAFF.

V is TRBV5-5 and J is TRBJ2-1, with D possibly TRBD2 on 6 matching bases. Germline CDR1 and CDR2: SGHKS and YYEKEE (reference sequence). V gave up 3 bases and J gave up 4 bases, with 17 bases separating them. The CDR3 extends over 16 amino acids. The CDR3 DNA reads TGTGCCAGCAGCTCCCTCCGGGACTTGGCTTACAATGAGCAGTTCTTC. Translated, it gives CASSSLRDLAYNEQFF.

This chain joins TRBV7-6 and TRBJ2-3; the D is unclear. Trimming shortened V by 4 bases and J by 0 bases, and 17 bases separated the two germline ends. CDR1 SGHVS and CDR2 FNYEAQ come from the germline V gene. The CDR3 loop spans 17 amino acids. This CDR3 reads CASSSSHTASSTDTQYF. CDR3 nucleotides: TGTGCCAGCAGCTCCTCCCACACAGCGTCTAGCACAGATACGCAGTATTTT.

CDR3 sequence: CASSRPTDTQYF. CDR3 DNA: TGCGCCAGCAGCCGGCCCACAGATACGCAGTATTTT. V gene TRBV5-1 combines with J gene TRBJ2-3; no clear D gene. CDR1 SGHRS and CDR2 YFSETQ come from the germline V gene. The length of the CDR3 is 12 residues. V shed 4 bases and J shed 2 bases, with 5 bases lying between them.

This rearrangement joins TRBV5-1 to TRBJ2-7, with a possible D match to TRBD2 (6 bases). Germline loops: CDR1 SGHRS, CDR2 YFSETQ. Trimming cost V 4 bases and J 0 bases, with 14 bases left between them. The CDR3 length is 15 residues. CDR3: CASSPGGRSSYEQYF. In DNA, the CDR3 is TGCGCCAGCAGCCCCGGAGGGAGGAGCTCCTACGAGCAGTACTTC.

In DNA form, the CDR3 reads TGTGCCAGCAACCCAATTAGTAGGCCCTACGAGCAGTACTTC. Translating gives CASNPISRPYEQYF. V gene TRBV27 combines with J gene TRBJ2-7; D unclear. V lost 7 bases to trimming and J lost 2 bases, with 15 bases between them. The germline V gene has CDR1 MNHEY and CDR2 SMNVEV (reference sequence). The length of the CDR3 is 14 residues.